This T cell receptor (beta chain) is from a study of immune cell composition in non-small cell lung cancer. Notes on the study in general: No significant correlation existed between pack-years smoked and tumour clonality. TIL tumour reactivity correlated with maximal tumour-associated clone frequency in adenocarcinoma. Lung adenocarcinomas had lower top 10 clone scores and clonality than squamous tumours.

With regard to this clone: Its antigen is not known.

Clones were read by immunoSEQ multiplex PCR, and TCRdb kept only the in-frame ones, dropping some. The sample yields roughly 15,000 clones, about 70% seen once. This CDR3 has 13 residues. Trimming shortened V by 3 bases and J by 6 bases, and 12 bases separated the two germline ends. From germline, CDR1 is SGHRS and CDR2 YFSETQ. This chain links TRBV5-1 with TRBJ1-1; D perhaps matches TRBD1 (6 bases). The TCR originated in a human donor with non-small cell lung cancer. Sequencing used lung tumor tissue. CDR3: CASSSTGYPEAFF. The CDR3 region has the DNA TGCGCCAGCAGCTCCACAGGGTATCCTGAAGCTTTCTTT. Looking up the rest from reference TRBV5-1 and TRBJ1-1 gives the full variable domain: KAGVTQTPRYLIKTRGQQVTLSCSPISGHRSVSWYQQTPGQGLQFLFEYFSETQRNKGNFPGRFSGRQFSNSRSEMNVSTLELGDSALYLCASSSTGYPEAFFGQGTRLTVV.